One T cell receptor beta chain is described in this entry. Antigen specificity is unknown. This record belongs to a study of shared clonotypes between healthy human individuals. V was clipped by 3 bases and J by 4 bases; unmatched bases: 5. This CDR3 is 15 amino acids long. Germline V CDR1 and CDR2: KGHSH, LQKENI. In the sorted-subset replicate PCRs, 200 ng DNA, roughly 29,000 T cell genomes, was used. Some clones are missing from TCRdb's copy, which holds only in-frame ones; the method was immunoSEQ multiplex PCR. The sample lists fewer than 1.4 million clones, about 84% occurring once. Study results and limitations: Incompleteness in sorted-subset sequencing, despite large depth, was shown by rarefaction. What naive subsets generally showed was a larger estimated richness than memory subsets showed. Since donors were few, the genetic and exposure-history diversity represented was limited.

The source is a man aged 18-30 years in good health. Some clones in this sample may be carry-over from other donors' samples. The chain couples TRBV18 to TRBJ1-2; 10 nucleotides line up with TRBD1. The sequenced sample was memory CD4+ T cells from PBMCs. This sample's subset: CD45RA-negative fraction. CDR3 nucleotides: TGTGCCAGCTCACCCGGGACAGGGGCGATCTATGGCTACACCTTC. Translating it yields CASSPGTGAIYGYTF.